One sample yielded the 14 T cell receptor beta chains listed below, sequenced in a study of preoperative IRX-2 immunotherapy in early breast cancer. The assay was immunoSEQ multiplex PCR, and TCRdb's table has in-frame clones only and misses some. The sample lists about 38,000 clones, roughly 82% occurring once. As to treatment: preoperative locoregional IRX-2 cytokine immunotherapy. The sample here was lymph node tissue, taken after IRX-2 immunotherapy. The receptors derive from a human donor with breast cancer.

The chain uses TRBV6-8 and TRBJ1-6; D may be TRBD1 (5 bases). This CDR3 region has 18 residues. The V end lost 5 bases, the J end lost 0 bases, and 17 bases lay between the germline ends. Germline V lookup: CDR1 MNHGY, CDR2 SAAAGT. CDR3 DNA sequence: TGTGCCAGCAGTCGGACACGGGATAGGAGCTCCTATAATTCACCCCTCCACTTT. Residues: CASSRTRDRSSYNSPLHF.

The chain uses TRBV28 and TRBJ2-1, with D unresolved. The CDR3 consists of 14 residues. Per germline, CDR1 MDHEN and CDR2 SYDVKM. Between the trimmed V and J ends, which lost 3 bases and 4 bases, there was a span of 10 bases. As DNA, the CDR3 is TGTGCCAGCAGTTTTGAGCTACGGTACAATGAGCAGTTCTTC. Protein product: CASSFELRYNEQFF.

The chain uses TRBV6-7 and TRBJ1-5, with D hard to call. Being an ORF, TRBV6-7 has a function that is uncertain. Trimming shortened V by 3 bases and J by 7 bases, and 16 bases separated the two germline ends. This CDR3 has 15 residues. As DNA, the CDR3 is TGTGCCAGCAGTTATTCTCGGACCGCCGGGCAGCCCCAGCATTTT. Its translation: CASSYSRTAGQPQHF.

The chain has TRBV4-1 and TRBJ1-2; TRBD1 agrees at 10 bases. Germline trimming cut 4 bases from V and 0 bases from J; bases unmatched to any gene: 2. This CDR3 is built from 15 residues. Looked up from germline, CDR1 is MGHRA and CDR2 is YSYEKL. This CDR3 reads CASSRGQGANYGYTF. The CDR3 nucleotides are TGCGCCAGCAGCCGTGGACAGGGGGCTAACTATGGCTACACCTTC.

J is TRBJ1-6 and V is TRBV1. TRBV1 is annotated as a pseudogene. The CDR3 length is 17 residues. CDR3 DNA: TGCGCCAGCAGCCAGTTGACCGGGACGCCTTATAATTCACCCCTCCACTTT. It translates to CASSQLTGTPYNSPLHF.

The chain uses TRBV6-8 and TRBJ2-1, with TRBD2 as a possible D gene (6 bases). The CDR3 loop spans 15 amino acids. Germline lookup yields CDR1 MNHGY and CDR2 SAAAGT. Trimming shortened V by 6 bases and J by 0 bases, and 12 bases separated the two germline ends. The CDR3 reads CASSPPGSSYNEQFF. The CDR3 nucleotides read TGTGCCAGCAGCCCCCCCGGGAGCTCCTACAATGAGCAGTTCTTC.

This sequence joins TRBV28 and TRBJ1-5; TRBD1 is a possible D gene (5 bases). The CDR3 runs to 17 residues. The germline V gene encodes CDR1 MDHEN and CDR2 SYDVKM. V lost 3 bases to trimming and J lost 0 bases, with 15 bases between them. DNA of the CDR3: TGTGCCAGCAGTTTTCGGGGACTGTTGTATAGCAATCAGCCCCAGCATTTT. This encodes CASSFRGLLYSNQPQHF.

The chain has TRBV1 and TRBJ1-5; the table's D call of TRBD1 was not tested on the DNA. TRBV1 is a recognized pseudogene. CDR3 size: 15 residues. CDR3 sequence (DNA): TGCGCCAGCAGCCTACACAGGGAAAGCAATCAGCCCCAGCATTTT. Protein: CASSLHRESNQPQHF.

The chain has TRBV7-6 and TRBJ1-1; D is perhaps TRBD1 (5 bases). The CDR3 extends over 14 amino acids. Germline lookup yields CDR1 SGHVS and CDR2 FNYEAQ. V dropped 3 bases and J dropped 3 bases, with 11 bases sitting between them. The CDR3 loop reads CASSLVEGHTEAFF. CDR3 DNA: TGTGCCAGCAGCTTGGTTGAGGGGCACACTGAAGCTTTCTTT.

This chain links TRBV7-1 with TRBJ1-2, with D unresolved. TRBV7-1 is sorted into the ORF group, with uncertain function. V dropped 4 bases and J dropped 9 bases, with 18 bases sitting between them. The CDR3 totals 14 residues. As DNA, the CDR3 is TGTGCCAGCAGCTTGGAAGGCCGCCTAATAAGCTACACCTTC. Protein sequence: CASSLEGRLISYTF.

This clone has only one observation. The chain is built from TRBV18 and TRBJ2-2; a possible D gene is TRBD2 (5 bases). The germline V gene encodes CDR1 KGHSH and CDR2 LQKENI. Trimming left V 0 bases short and J 2 bases short, with 13 bases between. This CDR3 is built from 17 residues. The CDR3 DNA reads as TGTGCCAGCTCACCACCCGGACTGGACCCCAACACCGGGGAGCTGTTTTTT. Translation gives CASSPPGLDPNTGELFF.

This clone came up once. This chain connects TRBV11-3 to TRBJ1-1; D gene uncertain. This CDR3 region has 14 residues. Trimming took off 1 base at V and 1 base at J, with 7 bases between the two ends. Germline V lookup: CDR1 SGHNT, CDR2 YENEEA. Here the CDR3 reads CASSLGRWNTEAFF. In DNA form, the CDR3 reads TGTGCCAGCAGCTTAGGACGGTGGAACACTGAAGCTTTCTTT.

Only one count was recorded for this clone. This chain uses TRBV28 with TRBJ2-5; unclear D gene. The ends were cut back, 1 base at V and 5 bases at J, with 11 bases in the middle. Germline V gene sequence: CDR1 MDHEN, CDR2 SYDVKM. The CDR3 loop spans 14 amino acids. CDR3 nucleotide sequence: TGTGCCAGCAGTTTATCTCGCCGGTGGGAGACCCAGTACTTC. Translation gives CASSLSRRWETQYF.

The CDR3 nucleotides read TGTGCCAGCAGTGGACAGGGGCTTGGCTACACCTTC. It specifies CASSGQGLGYTF. The chain is built from TRBV6-8 and TRBJ1-2, with TRBD1 matching 9 bases. The CDR3 has 12 residues. Germline CDR1 reads MNHGY; CDR2 reads SAAAGT. Trimming at V came to 5 bases and at J to 7 bases, leaving 2 bases not matched to a gene.